The rows below give T cell receptor beta chains drawn from one sample of a study of HIV-infected patients and healthy controls. In TCRdb, the 5' RACE reads were re-called with MiXCR into one record per CDR3 protein. Altogether roughly 9,100 distinct CDR3 sequences are present, around 5.8% being singletons, with the ten largest covering over 7%. Sequenced input: blood. The receptors here all came from an adult in good health. CDR3s include the opening cysteine and the closing phenylalanine or tryptophan. The D gene is left open where the match is weak. Clone size, where shown, is once, few, many, or a class for clones that have expanded.

CASSSRTGPAEQYF | TGTGCCAGCAGTTCGCGGACAGGGCCCGCCGAGCAGTACTTC | TRBV6-6 | TRBD1 | many | TRBJ2-7
CASSRGQGIETQYF | TGTGCCAGCAGTAGGGGACAGGGTATCGAGACCCAGTACTTC | TRBV6-5 | TRBD1 | medium-sized | TRBJ2-5
CASSLAGGGDEQFF | TGTGCCAGCAGTTTAGCGGGAGGGGGGGATGAGCAGTTCTTC | TRBV28 | TRBD2 | NA | TRBJ2-1
CASSCPLAEEAYNEQFF | TGTGCCAGCAGTTGCCCACTAGCGGAAGAGGCCTACAATGAGCAGTTCTTC | TRBV6-7 | TRBD2 | medium-sized | TRBJ2-1
CASSLYRGSRRSGGTTDTQYF | TGTGCCAGCAGCTTATACAGGGGGAGTCGGAGGAGCGGGGGGACCACAGATACGCAGTATTTT | TRBV7-3 | NA | NA | TRBJ2-3
CASSYSGGRNQPQHF | TGTGCCAGCAGTTACTCGGGAGGGAGGAATCAGCCCCAGCATTTT | TRBV6-2/TRBV6-3 | NA | medium-sized | TRBJ1-5
CASWGGRRPWEQYF | TGTGCCTCCTGGGGTGGTCGTAGGCCGTGGGAGCAGTACTTC | TRBV10-3 | NA | many | TRBJ2-7
CASSTTRTGGAETQYF | TGTGCCAGCAGTACTACCCGGACAGGGGGCGCGGAGACCCAGTACTTC | TRBV28 | TRBD1 | many | TRBJ2-5
CASTLPGQHGTEAFF | TGTGCCAGCACCCTACCCGGACAGCATGGGACTGAAGCTTTCTTT | TRBV6-6 | NA | few | TRBJ1-1
CASSQTSVYNEQFF | TGCGCCAGCAGCCAAACTAGCGTTTACAATGAGCAGTTCTTC | TRBV4-1 | TRBD2 | NA | TRBJ2-1
CASSQQHSSSGANVLTF | TGCGCCAGCAGCCAACAACATTCTTCCTCTGGGGCCAACGTCCTGACTTTC | TRBV4-1 | NA | medium-sized | TRBJ2-6
CASSKGRTGGGDGYTF | TGTGCCAGCAGCAAAGGCCGAACAGGGGGAGGAGATGGCTACACCTTC | TRBV21-1 | NA | few | TRBJ1-2
CASSDPGGKTGGNEQFF | TGTGCCAGCAGTGATCCGGGAGGAAAGACGGGTGGCAATGAGCAGTTCTTC | TRBV25-1 | TRBD2 | medium-sized | TRBJ2-1
CASSTATNEKLFF | TGTGCCAGCAGCACGGCAACTAATGAAAAACTGTTTTTT | TRBV12-3/TRBV12-4 | NA | many | TRBJ1-4
CASFSSRKETQYF | TGTGCCAGCTTTTCTTCGAGGAAAGAGACCCAGTACTTC | TRBV6-6 | NA | few | TRBJ2-5